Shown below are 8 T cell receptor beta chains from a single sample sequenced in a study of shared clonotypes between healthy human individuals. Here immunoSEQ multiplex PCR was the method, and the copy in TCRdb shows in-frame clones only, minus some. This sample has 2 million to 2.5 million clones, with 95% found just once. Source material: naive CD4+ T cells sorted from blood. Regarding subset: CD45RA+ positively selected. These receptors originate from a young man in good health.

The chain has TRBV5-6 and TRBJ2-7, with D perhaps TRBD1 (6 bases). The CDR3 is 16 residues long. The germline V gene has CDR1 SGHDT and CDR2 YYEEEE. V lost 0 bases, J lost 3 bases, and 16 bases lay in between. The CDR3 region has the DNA TGTGCCAGCAGCTTGGGGGGGCCCGGGTCGCTCTACGAGCAGTACTTC. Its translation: CASSLGGPGSLYEQYF. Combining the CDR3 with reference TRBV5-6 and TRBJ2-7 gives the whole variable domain DAGVTQSPTHLIKTRGQQVTLRCSPKSGHDTVSWYQQALGQGPQFIFQYYEEEERQRGNFPDRFSGHQFPNYSSELNVNALLLGDSALYLCASSLGGPGSLYEQYFGPGTRLTVT.

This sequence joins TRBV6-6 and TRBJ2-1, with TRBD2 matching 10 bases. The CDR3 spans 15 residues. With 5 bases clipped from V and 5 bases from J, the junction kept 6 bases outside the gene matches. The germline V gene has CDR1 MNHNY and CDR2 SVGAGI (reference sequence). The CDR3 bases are TGTGCCAGCAGTGGCCGGACTAGCGGACACAATGAGCAGTTCTTC. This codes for CASSGRTSGHNEQFF.

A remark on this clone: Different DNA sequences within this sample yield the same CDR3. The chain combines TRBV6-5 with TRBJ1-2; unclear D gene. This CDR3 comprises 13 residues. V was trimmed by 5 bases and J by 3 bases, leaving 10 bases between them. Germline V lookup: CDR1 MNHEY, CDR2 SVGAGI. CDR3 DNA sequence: TGTGCCAGCAGTAGGTCAGGAGACTATGGCTACACCTTC. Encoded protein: CASSRSGDYGYTF.

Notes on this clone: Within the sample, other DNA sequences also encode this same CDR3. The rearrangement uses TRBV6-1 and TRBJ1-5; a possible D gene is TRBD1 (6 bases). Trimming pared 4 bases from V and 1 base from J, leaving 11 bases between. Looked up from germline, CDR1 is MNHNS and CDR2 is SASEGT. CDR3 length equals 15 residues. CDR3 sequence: CASSGGQGSNQPQHF. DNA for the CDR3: TGTGCCAGCAGTGGGGGCCAGGGGAGCAATCAGCCCCAGCATTTT.

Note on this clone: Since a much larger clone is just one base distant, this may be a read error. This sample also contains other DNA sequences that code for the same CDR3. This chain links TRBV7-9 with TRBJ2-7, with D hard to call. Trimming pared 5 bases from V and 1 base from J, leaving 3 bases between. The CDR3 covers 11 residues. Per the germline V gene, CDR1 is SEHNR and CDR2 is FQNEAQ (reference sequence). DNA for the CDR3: TGTGCCAGCAGCCCTTCCTACGAGCAGTACTTC. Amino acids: CASSPSYEQYF.

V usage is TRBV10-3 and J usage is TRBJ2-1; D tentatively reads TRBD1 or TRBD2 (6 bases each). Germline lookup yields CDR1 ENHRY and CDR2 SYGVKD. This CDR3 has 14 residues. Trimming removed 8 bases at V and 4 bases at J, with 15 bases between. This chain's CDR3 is CAISRGAGYNEQFF. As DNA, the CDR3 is TGTGCCATCTCTAGGGGGGCCGGATACAATGAGCAGTTCTTC.

This CDR3 is CAIRKDRNTNSPLHF. The CDR3 DNA is TGTGCCATCAGAAAGGACAGGAACACAAATTCACCCCTCCACTTT. The chain uses TRBV10-3 and TRBJ1-6, with 7 bases that match TRBD1. The junction had 9 bases not matched to a gene; V was cut back by 6 bases and J by 7 bases. The germline V gene encodes CDR1 ENHRY and CDR2 SYGVKD. The CDR3 has 15 amino acids.

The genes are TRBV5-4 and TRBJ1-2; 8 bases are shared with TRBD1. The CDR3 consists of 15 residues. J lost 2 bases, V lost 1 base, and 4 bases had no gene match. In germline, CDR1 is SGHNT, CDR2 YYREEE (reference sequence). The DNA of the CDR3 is TGTGCCAGCAGCTTGCCCGACAGGGGAAACTATGGCTACACCTTC. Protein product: CASSLPDRGNYGYTF.